This TCR beta chain emerged from a study of response to subunit inactivated influenza vaccine. Study conclusions and caveats: It was suggested by the authors that few new T cells are recruited by each seasonal influenza vaccination.

This clonotype was counted between two and nine times. Its specificity is not known. TCRdb passed the RT-PCR reads through MiXCR, listing each CDR3 protein once. The repertoire holds more than 150,000 distinct CDR3 sequences, with around 9% as singletons. V was cut by 0 bases and J by 8 bases, with 8 bases left in between. The CDR3 extends over 13 amino acids. The germline CDR1 and CDR2 sequences are LGHNA and YSLEER. This chain joins TRBV4-3 and TRBJ2-1; no firm D call. The sequencing used non-naive T cells sorted from PBMCs, collected on the day of vaccination. The sequence derives from a man in his fifties who received an inactivated influenza vaccine. The CDR3 region is CASSQEGKHEQFF. In DNA, the CDR3 is TGCGCCAGCAGCCAAGAGGGGAAGCATGAGCAGTTCTTC.